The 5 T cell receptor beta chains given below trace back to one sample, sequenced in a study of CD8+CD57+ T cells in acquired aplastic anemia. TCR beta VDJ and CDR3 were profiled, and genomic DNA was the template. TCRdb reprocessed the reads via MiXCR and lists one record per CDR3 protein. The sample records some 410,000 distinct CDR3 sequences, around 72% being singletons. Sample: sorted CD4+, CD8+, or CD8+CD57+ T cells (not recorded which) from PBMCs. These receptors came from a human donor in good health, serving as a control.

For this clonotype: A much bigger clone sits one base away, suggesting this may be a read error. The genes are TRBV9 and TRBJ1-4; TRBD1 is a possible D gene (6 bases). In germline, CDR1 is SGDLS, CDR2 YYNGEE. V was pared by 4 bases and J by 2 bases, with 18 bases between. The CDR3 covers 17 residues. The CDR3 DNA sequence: TGTGCCAGCAGCTTAGATGACGGGGGGCTGACTAATGAAAAACTGTTTTTT. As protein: CASSLDDGGLTNEKLFF.

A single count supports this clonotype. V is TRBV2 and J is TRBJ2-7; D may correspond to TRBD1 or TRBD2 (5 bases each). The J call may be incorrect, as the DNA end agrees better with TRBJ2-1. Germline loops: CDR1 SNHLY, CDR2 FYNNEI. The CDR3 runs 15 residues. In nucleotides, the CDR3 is TGTGCCAGCAGCCGAGAACAGGAGGCGGCCGAGGAGCAGTTCTTC. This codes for CASSREQEAAEEQFF.

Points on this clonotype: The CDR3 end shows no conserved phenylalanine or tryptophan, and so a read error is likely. The CDR3 here is CASSLASGSPLHM. CDR3 coding DNA: TGTGCCAGCAGCTTAGCTTCCGGTTCACCCCTCCACATG. This chain uses TRBV7-2 with TRBJ1-6; the D is unclear. This CDR3 spans 13 amino acids. Germline CDR1 and CDR2: SGHTA and FQGNSA. The V end lost 0 bases, the J end lost 9 bases, and 6 bases lay between the germline ends.

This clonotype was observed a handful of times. The CDR3 nucleotides read TGCAGTGCTAGAGGGGACGGACAGGAAAATCCGAACACTGAAGCTTTCTTT. It specifies CSARGDGQENPNTEAFF. The rearrangement joins TRBV20-1 to TRBJ1-1; 7 bases align to TRBD1. V lost 1 base, J lost 1 base, and 12 bases stayed unmatched. The CDR3 has 17 amino acids. The germline CDR1 and CDR2 sequences are DFQATT and SNEGSKA (reference sequence).

The CDR3 DNA is TGTGCCAGCAGCCCCGGGAGGAGTACCTACGAGCAGTACTTC. Residues: CASSPGRSTYEQYF. The chain couples TRBV9 to TRBJ2-7; the match to TRBD2 covers 7 bases. Trimming took 4 bases from V and 2 from J; bases not matched to a gene: 6. Germline V CDR1 and CDR2: SGDLS, YYNGEE. The CDR3 runs 14 residues.